Following are 25 T cell receptor beta chains from one sample sequenced in a study of T cells in Graves' hyperthyroidism and ophthalmopathy. The TCR beta CDR3 regions underwent amplification using RNA transcripts as the source. The HTBI primer set was used in a first-round RT-PCR of the TCR CDR3. One entry per CDR3 protein, called by TCRdb with MiXCR from the multiplex PCR reads. This table has approximately 420,000 distinct CDR3 sequences, approximately 13% appearing once. The sample comprised blood. The origin of the receptors is a woman in her late teens or twenties with Graves' hyperthyroidism.

In this sample, this clonotype turned up many times. The chain uses TRBV3-1 and TRBJ1-5; no clear D. Germline loops: CDR1 LGHDT, CDR2 YNNKEL (reference sequence). The germline V and J ends were trimmed by 0 bases and 9 bases, with 15 bases remaining between them. This CDR3 region has 15 residues. This CDR3 reads CASSQDHGPSRPQHF. CDR3 sequence (DNA): TGTGCCAGCAGCCAAGATCACGGGCCAAGCCGGCCCCAGCATTTT.

The J gene is TRBJ2-7, the V gene TRBV6-7; D may be TRBD1 or TRBD2 (6 bases each). TRBV6-7 is assigned to the ORF class and has an uncertain function. The length of the CDR3 is 17 residues. The V end was cut by 7 bases, the J end by 1 base, with 23 bases between. CDR3 in amino acids: CASTSGPIRRGSYEQYF. The CDR3 nucleotides read TGTGCCAGCACCTCGGGCCCCATCAGGAGGGGGTCCTACGAGCAGTACTTC.

The gene calls are TRBV11-2 and TRBJ1-1; D is undetermined. Germline V CDR1 and CDR2: SGHAT, FQNNGV. Trimming took 2 bases from V and 1 from J, leaving 8 bases between them. This CDR3 contains 14 residues. The chain's CDR3 is CASSLFFQNTEAFF. Written as DNA, the CDR3 is TGTGCCAGCAGCTTATTCTTCCAGAACACTGAAGCTTTCTTT.

There are a few counts of this clonotype. The chain combines TRBV18 with TRBJ1-3, with D hard to call. The germline V gene has CDR1 KGHSH and CDR2 LQKENI. V was pared by 4 bases and J by 0 bases, with 13 bases between. CDR3 size: 16 residues. The CDR3 here is CASSLRTHDSGNTIYF. The CDR3 bases are TGTGCCAGCTCACTTCGGACCCACGACTCTGGAAACACCATATATTTT.

This clonotype was counted between two and nine times. V is TRBV5-1 and J is TRBJ2-7; D not resolved. The ends were cut back, 0 bases at V and 3 bases at J, with 7 bases in the middle. Looked up from germline, CDR1 is SGHRS and CDR2 is YFSETQ. This CDR3 has 13 residues. The CDR3 sequence: CASSLDRLYEQYF. DNA of the CDR3: TGCGCCAGCAGCTTGGATAGGCTCTACGAGCAGTACTTC.

This clonotype was picked up many times. The CDR3 coding sequence is TGTGCCAGCAGCGTACAGGGTATGGCATCGGATGAGCAGTTCTTC. Protein sequence: CASSVQGMASDEQFF. J is TRBJ2-1 and V is TRBV9; tentative D call: TRBD1 (5 bases). The CDR3 totals 15 residues. Trimming cost V 1 base and J 8 bases, with 16 bases left between them. Germline CDR1 and CDR2: SGDLS and YYNGEE.

This clonotype was recorded many times. This chain links TRBV5-1 with TRBJ2-3; 7 bases line up with TRBD2. This CDR3 is 14 amino acids long. Looked up from germline, CDR1 is SGHRS and CDR2 is YFSETQ. The ends lost 4 bases at V and 3 bases at J; junction bases unmatched: 5. This CDR3 is CASSPGLVTDTQYF. The CDR3 DNA is TGCGCCAGCAGCCCCGGACTAGTGACAGATACGCAGTATTTT.

With respect to this clonotype: Compared with germline, one end of the junction differs, possibly owing to a read error. The chain links TRBV5-4 to TRBJ1-4; no definite D call. CDR1 is SGHNT, CDR2 YYREEE, per germline (reference sequence). The CDR3 covers 14 residues. The CDR3, as DNA: TGTGCCAGCAGCTCTGGCGCCCCTAAGGAAAAACTGTTTTTT. It is translated as CASSSGAPKEKLFF.

This clonotype was recorded many times. The chain has TRBV20-1 and TRBJ1-1; TRBD1 is a possible D gene (5 bases). Between the trimmed V and J ends, which lost 6 bases and 3 bases, there was a span of 14 bases. The CDR3 consists of 13 residues. The germline V gene has CDR1 DFQATT and CDR2 SNEGSKA (reference sequence). Here the CDR3 DNA reads TGCAGTGCGATAAGGGGACGCGACACTGAAGCTTTCTTT. Encoded protein: CSAIRGRDTEAFF.

At least ten counts were recorded for this clonotype. In DNA, the CDR3 is TGTGCCAGCAGCCCGCCCGTGAGCGGGAGCTCCTACGAGCAGTACTTC. Its translation is CASSPPVSGSSYEQYF. This chain joins TRBV3-1 and TRBJ2-7, with 8 nucleotides matching TRBD2. V lost 4 bases to trimming and J lost 0 bases; unmatched junction nucleotides: 8. The CDR3 covers 16 residues. Germline V gives CDR1 LGHDT, CDR2 YNNKEL (reference sequence).

The table lists this clonotype with many counts. The gene calls are TRBV6-1 and TRBJ1-1; D might be TRBD1 (6 bases). The V end was cut by 5 bases, the J end by 0 bases, with 13 bases between. This CDR3 is 15 amino acids long. Germline V lookup: CDR1 MNHNS, CDR2 SASEGT. The CDR3 reads CASSPHRDMNTEAFF. The CDR3 nucleotides are TGTGCCAGCAGTCCCCATCGGGACATGAACACTGAAGCTTTCTTT.

In its sample, this clonotype was seen a few times. This chain connects TRBV6-9 to TRBJ2-5; D is perhaps TRBD2 (5 bases). The CDR3 extends over 14 amino acids. Per the germline V gene, CDR1 is MNHGY and CDR2 is SVAAGI. V lost 3 bases and J 1 base, leaving 9 bases between the germline ends. This CDR3 is CASSYLGVQETQYF. The CDR3 region has the DNA TGTGCCAGCAGTTACTTGGGAGTCCAAGAGACCCAGTACTTC.

This clonotype was counted ten times or more. V gene TRBV18 combines with J gene TRBJ2-7; TRBD1 or TRBD2 may be the D gene (5 bases each). The germline V gene has CDR1 KGHSH and CDR2 LQKENI. The CDR3 is made up of 14 amino acids. Trimming stripped 3 bases from V and 0 bases from J, with 9 bases between. The CDR3 loop is CASSPGTNSYEQYF. The CDR3 coding sequence is TGTGCCAGCTCACCCGGGACCAACTCCTACGAGCAGTACTTC.

This clonotype was picked up many times. The chain couples TRBV7-9 to TRBJ1-1; D not certain. The V gene lost 2 bases and the J gene lost 1 base, with 14 bases spanning the gap. Germline-derived CDR1 and CDR2 are SEHNR and FQNEAQ (reference sequence). This CDR3 comprises 16 residues. The CDR3 reads CASSLPSLKTNTEAFF. The CDR3 DNA reads as TGTGCCAGCAGCTTACCCTCGCTAAAAACGAACACTGAAGCTTTCTTT.

This clonotype was found a few times. V gene TRBV18 combines with J gene TRBJ2-2; TRBD2 is a possible D gene (6 bases). The CDR3 extends over 16 amino acids. Germline V CDR1 and CDR2: KGHSH, LQKENI. The V end was cut by 3 bases, the J end by 6 bases, with 17 bases between. CDR3: CASSPSLARMAGELFF. CDR3 sequence (DNA): TGTGCCAGCTCACCGTCGCTAGCGCGAATGGCCGGGGAGCTGTTTTTT.

This clonotype was observed many times. This chain links TRBV7-2 with TRBJ2-3, with 9 bases aligning to TRBD2. The V gene's germline CDR1 is SGHTA and CDR2 FQGNSA. With 5 bases clipped from V and 3 bases from J, the junction kept 6 bases outside the gene matches. CDR3 length equals 15 residues. The CDR3 DNA sequence: TGTGCCAGCAGCCTCATGCTAGCGGGAACAGATACGCAGTATTTT. It encodes CASSLMLAGTDTQYF.

This clonotype showed up many times. The J gene is TRBJ1-1, the V gene TRBV6-1, with a tentative D call TRBD1 (6 bases). Germline-derived CDR1 and CDR2 are MNHNS and SASEGT. Trimming shortened V by 6 bases and J by 6 bases, and 14 bases separated the two germline ends. This CDR3 has 13 residues. The CDR3 DNA is TGTGCCAGCAGGGGACAACAGGCCGCTGAAGCTTTCTTT. Amino acid sequence: CASRGQQAAEAFF.

The V call is TRBV30, the J call TRBJ1-2, with TRBD1 matching 7 bases. This CDR3 spans 12 amino acids. Unmatched junction bases numbered 5, after V lost 2 bases and J lost 8 bases. Per germline, CDR1 GTSNPN and CDR2 SVGIG (reference sequence). DNA of the CDR3: TGTGCCTGGAGTACAGACAGGGACGGCTACACCTTC. It yields the protein CAWSTDRDGYTF.

This clonotype was seen ten or more times. The V gene is TRBV20-1, the J gene TRBJ1-2, with D possibly TRBD1 on 6 matching bases. V was cut by 5 bases and J by 4 bases, with 20 bases left in between. The CDR3 is made up of 15 amino acids. CDR1 is DFQATT, CDR2 SNEGSKA, per germline (reference sequence). CDR3 DNA: TGCAGTGCTCGCGAAACAGGGTCTGCCCGCTATGGCTACACCTTC. It encodes CSARETGSARYGYTF.

This clonotype was seen only once. The chain joins TRBV7-9 to TRBJ1-2, with D perhaps TRBD1 (5 bases). Germline lookup yields CDR1 SEHNR and CDR2 FQNEAQ (reference sequence). V was trimmed by 5 bases and J by 4 bases, leaving 20 bases between them. The length of the CDR3 is 16 residues. The CDR3 nucleotides read TGTGCCAGCAGCCCCTTCCGGGATGACAGAAGCTATGGCTACACCTTC. It yields the protein CASSPFRDDRSYGYTF.

This clonotype was recorded many times. In nucleotides, the CDR3 is TGTGCCAGCAGTACGACGGACTATGGCTACACCTTC. Protein sequence: CASSTTDYGYTF. The chain couples TRBV28 to TRBJ1-2; the D is unclear. Germline V gene lookup returns CDR1 MDHEN and CDR2 SYDVKM. CDR3 length equals 12 residues. V dropped 5 bases and J dropped 3 bases, with 7 bases sitting between them.

This clonotype was found a few times. The V and J genes are TRBV6-1 and TRBJ2-7; D may be TRBD1 or TRBD2 (5 bases each). Germline lookup yields CDR1 MNHNS and CDR2 SASEGT. The CDR3 is 12 amino acids. Trimming removed 8 bases at V and 4 bases at J, with 12 bases between. This chain's CDR3 is CASRDQMYEQYF. CDR3 nucleotides: TGTGCCAGCCGGGACCAGATGTACGAGCAGTACTTC.

At least ten counts were recorded for this clonotype. This chain uses TRBV11-3 with TRBJ2-3; D unclear. The CDR3 totals 14 residues. Germline V gives CDR1 SGHNT, CDR2 YENEEA. V dropped 5 bases and J dropped 5 bases, with 14 bases sitting between them. The CDR3 nucleotides read TGTGCCAGCAGCCCCGAGTCGGGCCAAGATACGCAGTATTTT. Translating it yields CASSPESGQDTQYF.

This clonotype was detected many times. The V and J genes are TRBV7-9 and TRBJ2-1; TRBD2 matches 8 bases. The V and J ends lost 3 bases and 9 bases, in that order; junction bases with no gene match: 7. This CDR3 contains 14 residues. Germline lookup yields CDR1 SEHNR and CDR2 FQNEAQ (reference sequence). In DNA, the CDR3 is TGTGCCAGCAGCTTGAGCGGGAGTCCAATTGAGCAGTTCTTC. This translates into CASSLSGSPIEQFF.

This clonotype was recorded many times. This chain joins TRBV5-6 and TRBJ2-7; tentative D call: TRBD1 (6 bases). This CDR3 comprises 14 residues. V was cut by 0 bases and J by 3 bases, with 10 bases left in between. CDR1 and CDR2 from the germline V gene are SGHDT and YYEEEE. The CDR3 reads CASSLAVRGYEQYF. The CDR3 region has the DNA TGTGCCAGCAGCTTGGCCGTCAGGGGCTACGAGCAGTACTTC. The full variable domain, with the rest looked up from reference TRBV5-6 and TRBJ2-7, is DAGVTQSPTHLIKTRGQQVTLRCSPKSGHDTVSWYQQALGQGPQFIFQYYEEEERQRGNFPDRFSGHQFPNYSSELNVNALLLGDSALYLCASSLAVRGYEQYFGPGTRLTVT.